This is a list of T cell receptor beta chains from one sample in a study of radiotherapy plus CTLA-4 blockade in lung cancer. TCRdb keeps only in-frame clones here, not all; method: immunoSEQ multiplex PCR. Here the sample spans 80,000 to 95,000 clones, roughly four fifths being singletons. Sequences were derived from peripheral blood, sampled from a patient treated with radiotherapy plus ipilimumab. These receptors all stem from a human donor with non-small cell lung cancer who had stable disease on radiotherapy plus ipilimumab. Each CDR3 is given with its conserved first and last residue. Each record gives: V gene, J gene, D gene, clone size, CDR3 protein, CDR3 DNA. D genes are given only for firm matches. Only part of the rows carry a size: once, few, many, or a class if the clone is expanded.

>TRBV18|TRBJ2-5|.|.
CASSPDWGGETQYF
TGTGCCAGCTCCCCGGATTGGGGTGGTGAGACCCAGTACTTC
>TRBV4-1|TRBJ2-5|.|.
CASSPPLGPETQYF
TGCGCCAGCAGCCCTCCGCTGGGGCCGGAGACCCAGTACTTC
>TRBV21-1|TRBJ1-5|.|.
CASSKDCRGPDQPQHF
TGTGCCAGCAGCAAAGATTGCAGGGGGCCGGATCAGCCCCAGCATTTT
>TRBV4-1|TRBJ1-4|.|.
CASSKTGVPTNEKLFF
TGCGCCAGCAGCAAAACGGGGGTTCCAACTAATGAAAAACTGTTTTTT
>TRBV6-1|TRBJ2-4|.|.
CASSESGANIQYF
TGTGCCAGCAGTGAATCTGGGGCCAACATTCAGTACTTC
>TRBV27|TRBJ2-7|TRBD2|.
CASGPFAGGHEQYF
TGTGCCAGCGGCCCCTTCGCGGGAGGCCACGAGCAGTACTTC
>TRBV27|TRBJ2-3|TRBD2|.
CASTPGSGALGTQYF
TGTGCCAGCACCCCTGGAAGCGGGGCCCTCGGTACGCAGTATTTT
>TRBV5-6|TRBJ2-3|.|.
CASSLEGPHRTDTQYF
TGTGCCAGCAGCTTGGAGGGACCGCACCGTACAGATACGCAGTATTTT
>TRBV2|TRBJ2-5|.|.
CASSGSSGRIETQYF
TGTGCCAGCAGTGGCTCCAGCGGGCGAATAGAGACCCAGTACTTC
>TRBV4-1|TRBJ2-1|.|.
CASSQTKGVPVGEQFF
TGCGCCAGCAGCCAAACAAAGGGGGTTCCAGTAGGGGAGCAGTTCTTC
>TRBV6-1|TRBJ2-1|TRBD2|few
CASSATSGDYNEQFF
TGTGCCAGCAGCGCTACTAGCGGGGACTACAATGAGCAGTTCTTC
>TRBV10-3|TRBJ2-1|TRBD1|.
CAISHRTGGASNEQFF
TGTGCCATCAGCCACAGGACAGGGGGCGCCTCCAATGAGCAGTTCTTC
>TRBV10-1|TRBJ2-7|TRBD2|.
CATGVAGADEQYF
TGCGCCACGGGGGTAGCGGGAGCTGATGAGCAGTACTTC
>TRBV2|TRBJ2-5|TRBD2|few
CASSQSSGGQETQYF
TGTGCCAGCAGCCAATCTTCGGGGGGGCAAGAGACCCAGTACTTC
>TRBV7-9|TRBJ1-1|.|.
CASSLSLGRSNTEAFF
TGTGCCAGCAGCTTATCTTTAGGGAGGTCGAACACTGAAGCTTTCTTT
>TRBV6-1|TRBJ2-7|.|.
CASSYRYEQYF
TGTGCCAGCAGTTATAGGTACGAGCAGTACTTC
>TRBV7-6|TRBJ1-1|.|.
CTSSSDLNTEAFF
TGTACCAGCAGCAGCGACTTGAACACTGAAGCTTTCTTT
>TRBV27|TRBJ2-5|.|.
CASSPDRGWETQYF
TGTGCCAGCAGTCCCGACCGGGGGTGGGAGACCCAGTACTTC
>TRBV10-3|TRBJ2-7|TRBD1|.
CASNDRGRNEQYF
TGTGCCAGCAACGACAGGGGTAGGAACGAGCAGTACTTC
>TRBV6-1|TRBJ2-2|.|.
CASVPLAVNTGELFF
TGTGCCAGCGTCCCTCTAGCCGTAAACACCGGGGAGCTGTTTTTT
>TRBV5-4|TRBJ1-3|.|.
CASSSDGSSGNTIYF
TGTGCCAGCAGCTCCGACGGGAGCTCTGGAAACACCATATATTTT
>TRBV29-1|TRBJ1-1|.|.
CSVDRGAGVSAFF
TGCAGCGTTGATCGTGGCGCGGGAGTCTCGGCTTTCTTT
>TRBV6-1|TRBJ1-1|.|.
CASGRTETLNTEAFF
TGTGCCAGCGGCCGGACGGAGACCTTGAACACTGAAGCTTTCTTT
>TRBV19|TRBJ2-5|.|few
CASSFAEETQYF
TGTGCCAGTAGTTTCGCGGAAGAGACCCAGTACTTC
>TRBV2|TRBJ2-3|.|once
CASIRDHSTDTQYF
TGTGCCAGTATCCGGGACCATAGCACAGATACGCAGTATTTT
>TRBV4-2|TRBJ2-7|TRBD1|.
CASSQDLQTGWKAYEQYF
TGTGCCAGCAGCCAGGACCTCCAGACAGGGTGGAAGGCCTACGAGCAGTACTTC
>TRBV27|TRBJ1-1|TRBD1|.
CASSLTGYKGTEAFF
TGTGCCAGCAGCCTGACAGGGTACAAGGGGACTGAAGCTTTCTTT
>TRBV5-1|TRBJ1-3|.|.
CASSLLGGSGNTIYF
TGCGCCAGCAGCTTGCTCGGGGGTTCTGGAAACACCATATATTTT
>TRBV7-2|TRBJ2-5|TRBD1|.
CASSPRQGTRTETQYF
TGTGCCAGCAGCCCAAGACAGGGGACCCGAACCGAGACCCAGTACTTC
>TRBV5-1|TRBJ2-3|TRBD2|.
CASSLAGASTDTQYF
TGCGCCAGCAGCCTAGCGGGGGCCAGCACAGATACGCAGTATTTT
>TRBV6-6|TRBJ2-1|.|.
CASSYPPGSSYNEQFF
TGTGCCAGCAGTTACCCCCCCGGGAGCTCCTACAATGAGCAGTTCTTC
>TRBV28|TRBJ2-3|TRBD2|.
CASSLGTSGGSSTDTQYF
TGTGCCAGCAGTTTAGGGACTAGCGGGGGGTCGAGCACAGATACGCAGTATTTT
>TRBV2|TRBJ2-3|.|.
CASSWARGTDTQYF
TGTGCCAGCAGTTGGGCACGGGGCACAGATACGCAGTATTTT
>TRBV5-1|TRBJ2-5|.|.
CASSLGVGLYVETQYF
TGCGCCAGCAGCTTGGGGGTTGGTCTTTATGTGGAGACCCAGTACTTC
>TRBV5-4|TRBJ1-1|.|.
CASSLDLSGSGTEAFF
TGTGCCAGCAGCTTGGATCTATCCGGGTCAGGCACTGAAGCTTTCTTT
>TRBV29-1|TRBJ1-1|.|.
CSVEMVVAWGLQVF
TGCAGCGTTGAAATGGTCGTGGCTTGGGGGCTTCAAGTCTTT
>TRBV28|TRBJ1-5|TRBD1|.
CASRNPGQNQPQHF
TGTGCCAGCAGAAACCCGGGACAGAACCAGCCCCAGCATTTT
>TRBV5-1|TRBJ1-1|TRBD1|.
CASRSNPQGENTEAFF
TGCGCCAGCAGATCCAACCCGCAGGGGGAGAACACTGAAGCTTTCTTT
>TRBV9|TRBJ2-2|TRBD2|once
CASSPLGGAYTGELFF
TGTGCCAGCAGCCCCCTCGGGGGGGCATACACCGGGGAGCTGTTTTTT
>TRBV9|TRBJ2-5|.|.
CASSVVAGGPEGETQYF
TGTGCCAGCAGCGTAGTAGCCGGGGGGCCTGAAGGAGAGACCCAGTACTTC
>TRBV5-4|TRBJ1-1|.|.
CASSLGAGVNTEAFF
TGTGCCAGCAGCCTCGGCGCAGGGGTTAACACTGAAGCTTTCTTT
>TRBV5-1|TRBJ2-2|TRBD2|.
CASSPMGTSGTGELFF
TGCGCCAGCAGCCCAATGGGGACTAGTGGCACCGGGGAGCTGTTTTTT
>TRBV5-6|TRBJ2-2|.|.
CASSLARGIGELFF
TGTGCCAGCAGCTTGGCGAGGGGGATCGGGGAGCTGTTTTTT
>TRBV7-9|TRBJ1-2|.|.
CASRQAGANYGYTF
TGTGCCAGCAGACAGGCAGGGGCTAACTATGGCTACACCTTC
>TRBV30|TRBJ1-3|TRBD1|.
CAWSVERGRGNTIYF
TGTGCCTGGAGTGTAGAGAGGGGGCGAGGAAACACCATATATTTT
>TRBV28|TRBJ1-2|TRBD1|.
CASSPGQSNYGYTF
TGTGCCAGCAGTCCGGGACAGTCTAACTATGGCTACACCTTC
>TRBV5-4|TRBJ2-3|.|.
CASNLGGGGADTQYF
TGTGCCAGCAACTTGGGGGGCGGGGGCGCAGATACGCAGTATTTT
>TRBV4-1|TRBJ2-7|.|.
CASSQASGRGVHYEQYF
TGCGCCAGCAGCCAAGCCTCGGGGCGGGGAGTTCACTACGAGCAGTACTTC
>TRBV28|TRBJ2-1|.|.
CASYDRSSYNEQFF
TGTGCCAGCTATGATCGAAGCTCCTACAATGAGCAGTTCTTC
>TRBV5-1|TRBJ2-5|.|.
CASSLVPPTRISETQYF
TGCGCCAGCAGCTTAGTACCCCCCACTCGGATTTCAGAGACCCAGTACTTC
>TRBV7-2|TRBJ2-5|.|once
CASSPRGETQYF
TGTGCCAGCAGCCCTAGGGGGGAGACCCAGTACTTC
>TRBV6-5|TRBJ1-2|.|.
CASSYGVPGIYGYTF
TGTGCCAGCAGTTACGGGGTCCCCGGCATCTATGGCTACACCTTC
>TRBV4-2|TRBJ1-2|.|.
CASSQDVNGYTF
TGTGCCAGCAGCCAAGATGTAAATGGCTACACCTTC
>TRBV19|TRBJ2-2|.|few
CATLRQGALENTGELFF
TGTGCCACTCTACGACAAGGGGCACTGGAGAACACCGGGGAGCTGTTTTTT
>TRBV5-1|TRBJ2-7|TRBD1|.
CASSNDMGQGYEQYF
TGCGCCAGCAGCAATGACATGGGACAGGGCTACGAGCAGTACTTC
>TRBV19|TRBJ2-3|TRBD1|.
CASRETGGASDTQYF
TGTGCCAGTAGGGAAACAGGGGGCGCTTCAGATACGCAGTATTTT